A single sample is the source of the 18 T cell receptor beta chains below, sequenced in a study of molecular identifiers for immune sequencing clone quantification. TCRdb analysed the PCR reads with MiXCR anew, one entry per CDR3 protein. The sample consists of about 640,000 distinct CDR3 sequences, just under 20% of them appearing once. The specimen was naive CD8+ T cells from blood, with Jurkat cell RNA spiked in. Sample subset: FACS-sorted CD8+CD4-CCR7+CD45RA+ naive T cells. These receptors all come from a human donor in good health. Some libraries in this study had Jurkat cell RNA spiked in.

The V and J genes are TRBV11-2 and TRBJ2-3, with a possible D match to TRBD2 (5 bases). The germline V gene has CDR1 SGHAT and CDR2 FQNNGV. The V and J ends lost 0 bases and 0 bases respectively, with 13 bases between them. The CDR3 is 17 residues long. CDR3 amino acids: CASSLDSGRLSTDTQYF. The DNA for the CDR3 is TGTGCCAGCAGCTTAGATAGTGGGAGACTAAGCACAGATACGCAGTATTTT.

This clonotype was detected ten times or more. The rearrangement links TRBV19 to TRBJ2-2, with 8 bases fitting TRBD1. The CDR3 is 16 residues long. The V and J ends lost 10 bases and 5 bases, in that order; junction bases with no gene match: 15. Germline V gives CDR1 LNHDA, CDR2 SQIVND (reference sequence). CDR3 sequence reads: CATKTVGQGLTGELFF. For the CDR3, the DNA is TGTGCCACCAAGACGGTCGGACAGGGTCTAACCGGGGAGCTGTTTTTT.

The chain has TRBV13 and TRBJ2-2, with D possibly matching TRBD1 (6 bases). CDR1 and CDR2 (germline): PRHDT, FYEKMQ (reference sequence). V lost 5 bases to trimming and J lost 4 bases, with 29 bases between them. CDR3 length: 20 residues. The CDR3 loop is CASSQRGGHSLSRGTGELFF. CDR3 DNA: TGTGCCAGCAGCCAACGTGGGGGACACTCCCTTTCGAGGGGCACCGGGGAGCTGTTTTTT. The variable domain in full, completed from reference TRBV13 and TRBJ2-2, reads AAGVIQSPRHLIKEKRETATLKCYPIPRHDTVYWYQQGPGQDPQFLISFYEKMQSDKGSIPDRFSAQQFSDYHSELNMSSLELGDSALYFCASSQRGGHSLSRGTGELFFGEGSRLTVL.

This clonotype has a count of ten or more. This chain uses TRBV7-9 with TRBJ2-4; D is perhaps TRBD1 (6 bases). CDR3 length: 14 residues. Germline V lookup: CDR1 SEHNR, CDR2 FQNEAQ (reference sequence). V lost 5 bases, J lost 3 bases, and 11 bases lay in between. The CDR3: CASSARDNKNIQYF. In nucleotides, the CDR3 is TGTGCCAGCAGCGCAAGGGACAACAAAAACATTCAGTACTTC.

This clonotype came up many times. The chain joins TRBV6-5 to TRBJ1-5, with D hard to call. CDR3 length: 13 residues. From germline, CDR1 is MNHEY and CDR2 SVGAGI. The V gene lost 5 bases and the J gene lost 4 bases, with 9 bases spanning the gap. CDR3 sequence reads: CASSHDHNQPQHF. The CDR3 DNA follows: TGTGCCAGCAGTCACGACCATAATCAGCCCCAGCATTTT.

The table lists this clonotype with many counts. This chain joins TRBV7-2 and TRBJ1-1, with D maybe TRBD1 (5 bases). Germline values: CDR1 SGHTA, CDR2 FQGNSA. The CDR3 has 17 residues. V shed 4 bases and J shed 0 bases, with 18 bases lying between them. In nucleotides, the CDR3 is TGTGCCAGCAGCTCCCCACAGGATTGGGTCATGAACACTGAAGCTTTCTTT. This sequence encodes CASSSPQDWVMNTEAFF.

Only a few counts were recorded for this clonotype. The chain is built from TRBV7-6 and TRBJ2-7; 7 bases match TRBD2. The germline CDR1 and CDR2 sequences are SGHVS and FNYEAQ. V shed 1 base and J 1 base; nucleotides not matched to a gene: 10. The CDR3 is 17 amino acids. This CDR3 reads CASSLEGTGLPSYEQYF. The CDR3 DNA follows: TGTGCCAGCAGCTTAGAGGGTACGGGACTACCTTCCTACGAGCAGTACTTC.

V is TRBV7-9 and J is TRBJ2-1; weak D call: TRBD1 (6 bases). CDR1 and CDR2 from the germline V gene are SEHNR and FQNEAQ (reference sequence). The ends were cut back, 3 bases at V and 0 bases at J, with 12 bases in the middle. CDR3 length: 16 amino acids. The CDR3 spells CASSFVGASSYNEQFF. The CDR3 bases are TGTGCCAGCAGCTTTGTGGGGGCTAGCTCCTACAATGAGCAGTTCTTC.

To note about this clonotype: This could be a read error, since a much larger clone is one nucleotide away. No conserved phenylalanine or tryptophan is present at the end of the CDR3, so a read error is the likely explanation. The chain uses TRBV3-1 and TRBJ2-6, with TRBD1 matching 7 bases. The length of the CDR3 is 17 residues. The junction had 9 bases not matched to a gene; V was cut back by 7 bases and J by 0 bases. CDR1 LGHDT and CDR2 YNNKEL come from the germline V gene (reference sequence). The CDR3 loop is CASTKTGLSSGANVLTL. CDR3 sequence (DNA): TGTGCCAGCACCAAGACAGGGCTAAGCTCTGGGGCCAACGTCCTGACTCTC.

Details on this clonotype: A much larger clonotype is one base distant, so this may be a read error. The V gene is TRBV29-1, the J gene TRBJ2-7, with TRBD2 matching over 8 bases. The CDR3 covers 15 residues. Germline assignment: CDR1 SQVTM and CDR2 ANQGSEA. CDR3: CSVEDDQREQYEQCF. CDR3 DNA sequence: TGCAGCGTTGAAGATGATCAGCGGGAGCAGTACGAGCAGTGCTTC.

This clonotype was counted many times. The CDR3 protein is CASSYSGVDTQYF. The CDR3 coding sequence is TGTGCCAGCAGTTACTCCGGGGTAGATACGCAGTATTTT. The chain joins TRBV6-5 to TRBJ2-3; perhaps TRBD2 as D (5 bases). Trimming removed 0 bases from V and 5 bases from J, with 6 bases in between. The germline V gene encodes CDR1 MNHEY and CDR2 SVGAGI. This CDR3 is 13 amino acids long.

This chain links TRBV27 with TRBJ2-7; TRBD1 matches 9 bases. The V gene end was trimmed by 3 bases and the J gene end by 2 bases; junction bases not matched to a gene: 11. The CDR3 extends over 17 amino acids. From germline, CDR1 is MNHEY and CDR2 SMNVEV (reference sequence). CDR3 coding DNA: TGTGCCAGCAGTTTTGGGCCAATTACAGGGGGCACCTACGAGCAGTACTTC. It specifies CASSFGPITGGTYEQYF.

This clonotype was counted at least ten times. CDR3 in amino acids: CAWSVFGQGNQPQHF. CDR3 sequence (DNA): TGTGCCTGGAGTGTATTCGGTCAGGGCAATCAGCCCCAGCATTTT. The chain uses TRBV30 and TRBJ1-5; D ambiguous. Germline CDR1 is GTSNPN and CDR2 is SVGIG (reference sequence). The CDR3 is 15 residues long. Trimming stripped 0 bases from V and 2 bases from J, with 11 bases between.

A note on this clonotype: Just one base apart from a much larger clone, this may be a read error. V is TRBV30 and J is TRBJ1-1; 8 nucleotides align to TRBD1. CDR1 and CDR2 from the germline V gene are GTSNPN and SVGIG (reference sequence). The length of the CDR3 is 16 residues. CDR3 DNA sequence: TGTGCCCGGAGTGAAACAGGGGGTTCCCGTAACACTGAAGCTTTCTTT. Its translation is CARSETGGSRNTEAFF.

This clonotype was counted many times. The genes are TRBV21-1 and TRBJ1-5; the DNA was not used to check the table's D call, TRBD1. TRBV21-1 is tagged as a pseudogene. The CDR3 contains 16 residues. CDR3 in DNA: TGTGCCACCCGGGACAGGACACCGATTACCAATCAGCCCCAGCATTTT. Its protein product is CATRDRTPITNQPQHF.

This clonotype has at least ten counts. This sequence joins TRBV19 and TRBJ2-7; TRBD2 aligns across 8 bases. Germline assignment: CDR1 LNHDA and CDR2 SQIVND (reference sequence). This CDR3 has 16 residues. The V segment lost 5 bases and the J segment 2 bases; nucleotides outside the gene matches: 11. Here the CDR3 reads CASSAGWLAGTYEQYF. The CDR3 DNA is TGTGCCAGTAGTGCCGGTTGGCTAGCGGGTACCTACGAGCAGTACTTC.

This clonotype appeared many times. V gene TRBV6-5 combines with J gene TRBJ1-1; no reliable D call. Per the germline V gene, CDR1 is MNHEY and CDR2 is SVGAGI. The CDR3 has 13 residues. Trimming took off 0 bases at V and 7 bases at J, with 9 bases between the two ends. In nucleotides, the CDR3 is TGTGCCAGCAGTTACTCGAGGGCCCTTGAAGCTTTCTTT. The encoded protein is CASSYSRALEAFF.

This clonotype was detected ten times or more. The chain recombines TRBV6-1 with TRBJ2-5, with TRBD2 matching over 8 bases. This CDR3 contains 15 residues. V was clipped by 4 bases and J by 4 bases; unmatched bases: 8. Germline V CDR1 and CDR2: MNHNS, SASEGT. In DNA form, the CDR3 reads TGTGCCAGCAGTGCCCTAGGTCTAGCGGGAGAGACCCAGTACTTC. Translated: CASSALGLAGETQYF.